The next 19 T cell receptor beta chains were all read from a single sample in a study of OX40 agonist ivuxolimab in advanced cancers. This table comes from immunoSEQ multiplex PCR, and its TCRdb copy is limited to in-frame clones, with some not included. The table lists 43,000 or so clones, around nine tenths of them singletons. This sample comprised CD4+ or CD8+ T cells sorted from blood, obtained in a trial of the OX40 agonist ivuxolimab. The receptors were sampled from an adult with an advanced solid tumor such as melanoma, head and neck, liver or kidney cancer.

The rearrangement uses TRBV27 and TRBJ2-1, with D possibly TRBD2 on 5 matching bases. The CDR3 is made up of 15 amino acids. From germline, CDR1 is MNHEY and CDR2 SMNVEV (reference sequence). V lost 4 bases and J lost 0, with 10 bases in between. CDR3 protein: CASSSRRSSYNEQFF. CDR3 DNA: TGTGCCAGCAGTTCCCGGAGGAGCTCCTACAATGAGCAGTTCTTC.

A single count supports this clone. This chain uses TRBV2 with TRBJ1-2, with unresolved D. The CDR3 has 13 residues. The V gene lost 5 bases and the J gene lost 4 bases, with 11 bases spanning the gap. The germline gives CDR1 SNHLY, CDR2 FYNNEI. As DNA, the CDR3 is TGTGCCAGCAGTCTTTTGGTAGCCTATGGCTACACCTTC. Protein: CASSLLVAYGYTF.

The chain has TRBV28 and TRBJ2-7; 7 bases align to TRBD1. Germline CDR1 MDHEN, CDR2 SYDVKM. The V and J ends lost 6 bases and 7 bases, in that order; junction bases with no gene match: 9. The CDR3 is made up of 13 amino acids. The CDR3 DNA follows: TGTGCCAGCAGATCGGACAGGATGAGGGAGCAGTACTTC. It encodes CASRSDRMREQYF.

The chain links TRBV7-9 to TRBJ1-1; D is unresolved. Germline CDR1 reads SEHNR; CDR2 reads FQNEAQ (reference sequence). CDR3 size: 15 residues. The V end lost 5 bases, the J end lost 1 base, and 14 bases lay between the germline ends. The CDR3 coding sequence is TGTGCCAGCAGCCCATCCCGGTTCGGGAACACTGAAGCTTTCTTT. Residues: CASSPSRFGNTEAFF. Together with reference TRBV7-9 and TRBJ1-1, the CDR3 gives the full variable domain: DTGVSQNPRHKITKRGQNVTFRCDPISEHNRLYWYRQTLGQGPEFLTYFQNEAQLEKSRLLSDRFSAERPKGSFSTLEIQRTEQGDSAMYLCASSPSRFGNTEAFFGQGTRLTVV.

This clone was seen once. This sequence joins TRBV6-5 and TRBJ1-4, with D perhaps matching TRBD1 (6 bases). V was clipped by 2 bases and J by 4 bases, with 14 bases between them. The CDR3 consists of 16 residues. Germline CDR1 reads MNHEY; CDR2 reads SVGAGI. The CDR3 loop is CASSYHRDFYNEKLFF. DNA for the CDR3: TGTGCCAGCAGTTACCACAGGGACTTTTATAATGAAAAACTGTTTTTT.

The gene calls are TRBV28 and TRBJ1-4; no reliable D call. Trimming removed 7 bases at V and 3 bases at J, with 15 bases between. The CDR3 extends over 15 amino acids. Looked up from germline, CDR1 is MDHEN and CDR2 is SYDVKM. CDR3 nucleotide sequence: TGTGCCAGCACCCACTTGGTGAGCCCTAATGAAAAACTGTTTTTT. It translates to CASTHLVSPNEKLFF. Based on the CDR3 plus reference TRBV28 and TRBJ1-4, the full variable domain is DVKVTQSSRYLVKRTGEKVFLECVQDMDHENMFWYRQDPGLGLRLIYFSYDVKMKEKGDIPEGYSVSREKKERFSLILESASTNQTSMYLCASTHLVSPNEKLFFGSGTQLSVL.

This clone showed up just once. V gene TRBV28 combines with J gene TRBJ2-3; D perhaps matches TRBD2 (6 bases). The V and J ends lost 7 bases and 2 bases respectively, with 22 bases between them. The CDR3 has 17 residues. The germline CDR1 and CDR2 sequences are MDHEN and SYDVKM. CDR3 region: CASTSPPTGGVTDTQYF. DNA of the CDR3: TGTGCCAGCACCTCTCCCCCCACAGGAGGGGTCACAGATACGCAGTATTTT.

The chain employs TRBV10-3 and TRBJ2-3; D gene unclear. There are 12 residues in the CDR3. V was clipped by 10 bases and J by 0 bases, with 8 bases between them. The V gene's germline CDR1 is ENHRY and CDR2 SYGVKD. In DNA, the CDR3 is TGTGCCACCGCAGAAAGCACAGATACGCAGTATTTT. As protein: CATAESTDTQYF.

CDR3 loop: CASSSGATNEKLFF. The CDR3 bases are TGCGCCAGCAGTTCGGGAGCAACTAATGAAAAACTGTTTTTT. V usage is TRBV10-1 and J usage is TRBJ1-4; D call uncertain. V was trimmed by 5 bases and J by 0 bases, leaving 7 bases between them. Germline CDR1 WNHNN, CDR2 SYGVQD (reference sequence). The CDR3 length is 14 residues.

The chain employs TRBV9 and TRBJ1-1; weak D call: TRBD1 (6 bases). Germline V gives CDR1 SGDLS, CDR2 YYNGEE. V lost 0 bases and J lost 1, with 7 bases in between. CDR3 size: 14 residues. The CDR3 region has the DNA TGTGCCAGCAGCGTAGACAGGGCGAACACTGAAGCTTTCTTT. Its protein is CASSVDRANTEAFF.

The chain links TRBV7-9 to TRBJ2-3; TRBD1 matches 8 bases. The germline CDR1 and CDR2 sequences are SEHNR and FQNEAQ (reference sequence). V lost 4 bases to trimming and J lost 6 bases; unmatched junction nucleotides: 6. This CDR3 is 14 amino acids long. The DNA for the CDR3 is TGTGCCAGCAGCTCCCACAGGGGGGTGGATACGCAGTATTTT. Translation: CASSSHRGVDTQYF.

The V and J genes are TRBV27 and TRBJ2-1; no clear D. Germline values: CDR1 MNHEY, CDR2 SMNVEV (reference sequence). The CDR3 loop spans 13 amino acids. V lost 4 bases and J lost 4, with 8 bases in between. The CDR3 coding sequence is TGTGCCAGCAGTTCTCGTACTTACAATGAGCAGTTCTTC. Protein sequence: CASSSRTYNEQFF.

The chain combines TRBV29-1 with TRBJ2-3, with 8 bases aligning to TRBD1. In germline, CDR1 is SQVTM, CDR2 ANQGSEA. CDR3 length equals 14 residues. Germline trimming cut 3 bases from V and 5 bases from J; bases unmatched to any gene: 7. CDR3 amino acids: CSVDSRGRLDTQYF. DNA of the CDR3: TGCAGCGTTGATTCCAGGGGGCGATTAGATACGCAGTATTTT.

This clone was found a few times. This chain links TRBV9 with TRBJ1-1; D is uncertain. The CDR3 length is 15 residues. Germline values: CDR1 SGDLS, CDR2 YYNGEE. Trimming left V 0 bases short and J 4 bases short, with 13 bases between. CDR3 coding DNA: TGTGCCAGCAGCGTAGGAAGGTTACTGGGCACTGAAGCTTTCTTT. The encoded protein is CASSVGRLLGTEAFF.

The genes are TRBV6-9 and TRBJ2-2; 10 nucleotides line up with TRBD1. The CDR3 is 14 residues long. CDR1 and CDR2 from the germline V gene are MNHGY and SVAAGI. Losses at the gene ends were 3 bases for V and 6 bases for J; bases not matched to a gene: 1. The CDR3 DNA is TGTGCCAGCAGTTACGGGACAGGGGCCGGGGAGCTGTTTTTT. It is translated as CASSYGTGAGELFF.

The chain joins TRBV18 to TRBJ2-2; TRBD1 aligns across 8 bases. The germline gives CDR1 KGHSH, CDR2 LQKENI. The CDR3 loop spans 17 amino acids. Trimming took 1 base from V and 3 from J; bases not matched to a gene: 7. Here the CDR3 DNA reads TGTGCCAGCTCACCACATCCCCCAGGGGGCGACACCGGGGAGCTGTTTTTT. This codes for CASSPHPPGGDTGELFF. Together with reference TRBV18 and TRBJ2-2, the CDR3 gives the full variable domain: NAGVMQNPRHLVRRRGQEARLRCSPMKGHSHVYWYRQLPEEGLKFMVYLQKENIIDESGMPKERFSAEFPKEGPSILRIQQVVRGDSAAYFCASSPHPPGGDTGELFFGEGSRLTVL.

The chain carries TRBV6-5 and TRBJ2-5; TRBD2 matches at 10 bases. V lost 2 bases and J lost 2; bases outside the gene matches: 5. CDR1 is MNHEY, CDR2 SVGAGI, per germline. The CDR3 length is 16 residues. The DNA for the CDR3 is TGTGCCAGCAGTTACCAACCTAGCGGGGGACAAGAGACCCAGTACTTC. It is translated as CASSYQPSGGQETQYF.

The V gene is TRBV6-6, the J gene TRBJ2-3, with TRBD2 as a possible D gene (6 bases). CDR1 and CDR2 (germline): MNHNY, SVGAGI (reference sequence). The CDR3 extends over 13 amino acids. V lost 9 bases, J lost 4 bases, and 14 bases lay in between. This CDR3 is CASSGLQADTQYF. In nucleotides, the CDR3 is TGTGCCAGTTCGGGACTTCAGGCAGATACGCAGTATTTT.

The J gene is TRBJ2-7, the V gene TRBV6-6, with D unclear. This CDR3 comprises 12 residues. Germline values: CDR1 MNHNY, CDR2 SVGAGI (reference sequence). V was shortened by 4 bases and J by 1 base, with 5 bases between the two germline ends. For the CDR3, the DNA is TGTGCCAGCAGTTCAAGTTCCTACGAGCAGTACTTC. It translates to CASSSSSYEQYF.